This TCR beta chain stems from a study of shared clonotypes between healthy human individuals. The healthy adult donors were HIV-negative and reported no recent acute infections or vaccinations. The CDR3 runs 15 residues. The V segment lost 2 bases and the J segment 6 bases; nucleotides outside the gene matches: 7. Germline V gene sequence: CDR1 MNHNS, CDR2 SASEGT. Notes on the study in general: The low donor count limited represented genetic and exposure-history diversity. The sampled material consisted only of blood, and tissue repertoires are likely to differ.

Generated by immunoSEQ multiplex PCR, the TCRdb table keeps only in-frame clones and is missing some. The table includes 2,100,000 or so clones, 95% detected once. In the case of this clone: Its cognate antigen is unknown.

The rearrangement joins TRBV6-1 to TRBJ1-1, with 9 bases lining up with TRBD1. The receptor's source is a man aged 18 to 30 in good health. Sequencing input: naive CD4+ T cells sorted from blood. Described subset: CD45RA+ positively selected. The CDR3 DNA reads TGTGCCAGCAGTGAAACCGGACAGGGGAGGCCTGAAGCTTTCTTT. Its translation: CASSETGQGRPEAFF.